This T cell receptor (beta chain) was sequenced for a study of T cell responses to AZD1222 COVID-19 vaccine. Whole-study findings and limits: Seropositive status at baseline applied to only five or six AZD1222 recipients. There were repertoire samples only from the period after the peak T cell response.

This table comes from immunoSEQ multiplex PCR, and its TCRdb copy is limited to in-frame clones, with some not included. The sample has 95,000 to 110,000 clones, about 90% seen once. A remark on this clone: Its antigen is undetermined.

The CDR3 is made up of 13 amino acids. The V end lost 5 bases, the J end lost 1 base, and 6 bases lay between the germline ends. Germline V gene sequence: CDR1 MNHEY, CDR2 SVGAGI. This receptor was taken from an adult who received the AZD1222 COVID-19 vaccine. V gene TRBV6-5 combines with J gene TRBJ1-5, with D unresolved. The source was peripheral blood, collected 28 days after the second AZD1222 dose. DNA of the CDR3: TGTGCCAGCAGTCAAACAAGCAATCAGCCCCAGCATTTT. Its translation is CASSQTSNQPQHF.